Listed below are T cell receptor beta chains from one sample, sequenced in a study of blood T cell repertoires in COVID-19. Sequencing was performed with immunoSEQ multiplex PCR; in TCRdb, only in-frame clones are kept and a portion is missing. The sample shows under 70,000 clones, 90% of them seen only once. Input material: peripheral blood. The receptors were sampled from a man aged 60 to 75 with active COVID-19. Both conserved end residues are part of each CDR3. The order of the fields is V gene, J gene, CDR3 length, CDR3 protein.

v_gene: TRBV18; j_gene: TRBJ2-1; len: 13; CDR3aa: CASNFGGSYEQFF
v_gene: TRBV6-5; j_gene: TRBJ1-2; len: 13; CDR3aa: CASKLTDLYGYTF
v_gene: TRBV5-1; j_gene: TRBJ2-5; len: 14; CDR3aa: CASSLGTPQETQYF
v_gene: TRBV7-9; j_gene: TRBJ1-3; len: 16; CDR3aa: CASSPLESGAGNTIYF
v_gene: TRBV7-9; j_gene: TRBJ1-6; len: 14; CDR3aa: CASSKGQENSPLHF
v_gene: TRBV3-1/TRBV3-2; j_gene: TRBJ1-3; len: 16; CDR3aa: CASSQDGAGAGNTIYF
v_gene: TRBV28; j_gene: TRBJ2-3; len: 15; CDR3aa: CASSPPLPRTDTQYF
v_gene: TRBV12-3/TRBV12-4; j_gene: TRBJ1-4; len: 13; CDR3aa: CASSLLSGEKLFF
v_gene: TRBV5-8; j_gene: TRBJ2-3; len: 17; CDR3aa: CASSLVFGTGATDTQYF
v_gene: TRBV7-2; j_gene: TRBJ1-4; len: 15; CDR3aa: CASSLVRGVSEKLFF
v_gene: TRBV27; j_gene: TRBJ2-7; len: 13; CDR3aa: CASSLGLAGEQYF
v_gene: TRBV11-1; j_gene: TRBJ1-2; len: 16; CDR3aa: CASSLASQGWARGYTF
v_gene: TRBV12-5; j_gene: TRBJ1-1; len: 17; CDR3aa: CASGLSRGGQGSLEAFF
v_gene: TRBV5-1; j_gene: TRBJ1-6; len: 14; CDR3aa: CASSLGPTDSPLHF
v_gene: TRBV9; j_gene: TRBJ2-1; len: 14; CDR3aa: CASSEAGREDEQFF
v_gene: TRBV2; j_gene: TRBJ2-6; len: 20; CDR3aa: CASSAQFRVRLNSGANVLTF
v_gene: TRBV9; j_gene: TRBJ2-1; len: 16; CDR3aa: CASSHRTSGRRYEQFF
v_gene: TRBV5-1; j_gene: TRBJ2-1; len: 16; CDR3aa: CASSWTGTGNNNEQFF
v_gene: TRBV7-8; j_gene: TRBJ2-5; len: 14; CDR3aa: CASSRVRREETQYF
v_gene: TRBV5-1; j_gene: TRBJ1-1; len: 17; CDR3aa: CASSLTGRGVRNTEAFF
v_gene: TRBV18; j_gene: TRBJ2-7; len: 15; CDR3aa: CASSPWTSNFYEQYF
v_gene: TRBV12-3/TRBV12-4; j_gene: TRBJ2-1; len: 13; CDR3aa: CASKRGSYNEQFF
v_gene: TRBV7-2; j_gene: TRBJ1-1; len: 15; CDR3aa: CASSFDRGARTEAFF
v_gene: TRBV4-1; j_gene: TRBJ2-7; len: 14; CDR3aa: CASSPYDTSYEQYF
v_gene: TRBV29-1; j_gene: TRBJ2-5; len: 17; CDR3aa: CSVEDLEAGAPRGTQYF
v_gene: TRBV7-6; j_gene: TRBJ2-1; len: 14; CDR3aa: CASSLGGRNNEQFF
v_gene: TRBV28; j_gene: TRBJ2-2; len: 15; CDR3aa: CASSSEQGNTGELFF
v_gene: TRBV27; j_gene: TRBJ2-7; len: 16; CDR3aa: CASSFLSRGSGYEQYF
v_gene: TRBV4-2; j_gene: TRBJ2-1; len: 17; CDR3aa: CASSQDADSSSYNEQFF
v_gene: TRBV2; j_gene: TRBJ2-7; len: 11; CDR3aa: CASTGMYEQYF
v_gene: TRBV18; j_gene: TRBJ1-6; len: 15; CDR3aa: CASSRQGPTNSPLHF